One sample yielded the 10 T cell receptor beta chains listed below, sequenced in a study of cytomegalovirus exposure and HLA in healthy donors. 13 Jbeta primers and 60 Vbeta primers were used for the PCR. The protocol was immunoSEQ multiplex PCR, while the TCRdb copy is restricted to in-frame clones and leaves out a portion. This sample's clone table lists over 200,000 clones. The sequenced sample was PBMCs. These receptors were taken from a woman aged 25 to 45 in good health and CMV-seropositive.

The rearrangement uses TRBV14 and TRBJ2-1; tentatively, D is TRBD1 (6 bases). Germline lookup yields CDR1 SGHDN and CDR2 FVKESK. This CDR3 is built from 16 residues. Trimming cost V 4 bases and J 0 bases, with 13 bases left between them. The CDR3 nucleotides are TGTGCCAGCAGCCCATTCAAGGACAGCTCCTACAATGAGCAGTTCTTC. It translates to CASSPFKDSSYNEQFF.

CDR3 amino acids: CASSLGATNTGELFF. The CDR3 DNA is TGTGCCAGCAGCCTCGGAGCCACGAACACCGGGGAGCTGTTTTTT. The V and J genes are TRBV5-6 and TRBJ2-2; D is undetermined. V lost 4 bases to trimming and J lost 0 bases, with 10 bases between them. The CDR3 sequence is 15 residues long. Germline assignment: CDR1 SGHDT and CDR2 YYEEEE.

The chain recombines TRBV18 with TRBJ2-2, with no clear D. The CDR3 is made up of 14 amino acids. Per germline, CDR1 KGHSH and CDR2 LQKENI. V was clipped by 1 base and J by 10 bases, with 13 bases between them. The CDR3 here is CASSPLSQFSELFF. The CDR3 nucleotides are TGTGCCAGCTCACCACTTTCACAGTTTTCGGAGCTGTTTTTT. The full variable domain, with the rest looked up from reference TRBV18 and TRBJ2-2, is NAGVMQNPRHLVRRRGQEARLRCSPMKGHSHVYWYRQLPEEGLKFMVYLQKENIIDESGMPKERFSAEFPKEGPSILRIQQVVRGDSAAYFCASSPLSQFSELFFGEGSRLTVL.

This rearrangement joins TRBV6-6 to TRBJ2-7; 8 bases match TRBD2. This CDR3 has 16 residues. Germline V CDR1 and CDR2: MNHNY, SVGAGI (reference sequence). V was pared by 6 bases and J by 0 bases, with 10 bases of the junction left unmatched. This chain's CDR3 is CASSPRGGGRSYEQYF. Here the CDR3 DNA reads TGTGCCAGCAGCCCCAGGGGCGGGGGGCGCTCCTACGAGCAGTACTTC.

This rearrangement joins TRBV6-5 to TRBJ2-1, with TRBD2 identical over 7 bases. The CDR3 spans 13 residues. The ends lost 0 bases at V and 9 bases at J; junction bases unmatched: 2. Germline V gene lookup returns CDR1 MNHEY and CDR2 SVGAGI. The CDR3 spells CASSYSTGGEQFF. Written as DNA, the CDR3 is TGTGCCAGCAGTTACTCGACGGGGGGTGAGCAGTTCTTC.

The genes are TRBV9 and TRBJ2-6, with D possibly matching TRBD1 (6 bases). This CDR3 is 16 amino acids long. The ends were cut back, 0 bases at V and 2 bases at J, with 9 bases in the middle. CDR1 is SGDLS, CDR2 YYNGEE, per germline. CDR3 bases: TGTGCCAGCAGCGTAGCTTACAGGGCTGGGGCCAACGTCCTGACTTTC. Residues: CASSVAYRAGANVLTF.

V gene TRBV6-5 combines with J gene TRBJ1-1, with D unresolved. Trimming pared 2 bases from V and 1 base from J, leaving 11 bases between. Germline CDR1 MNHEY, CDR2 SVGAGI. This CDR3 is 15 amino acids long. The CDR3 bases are TGTGCCAGCAGTTACCGACCGGGGTCGAACACTGAAGCTTTCTTT. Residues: CASSYRPGSNTEAFF.

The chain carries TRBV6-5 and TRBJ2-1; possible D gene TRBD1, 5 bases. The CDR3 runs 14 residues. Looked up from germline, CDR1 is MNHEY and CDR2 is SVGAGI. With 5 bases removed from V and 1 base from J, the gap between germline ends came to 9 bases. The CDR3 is CASSPGYSYNEQFF. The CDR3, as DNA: TGTGCCAGCAGTCCAGGGTATTCCTACAATGAGCAGTTCTTC.

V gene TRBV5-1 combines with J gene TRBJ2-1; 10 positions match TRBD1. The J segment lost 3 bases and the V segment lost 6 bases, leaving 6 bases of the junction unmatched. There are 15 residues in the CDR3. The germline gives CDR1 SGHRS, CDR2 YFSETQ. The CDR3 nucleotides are TGCGCCAGCACCCTGACAGGGGGCGTCTACAATGAGCAGTTCTTC. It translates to CASTLTGGVYNEQFF.

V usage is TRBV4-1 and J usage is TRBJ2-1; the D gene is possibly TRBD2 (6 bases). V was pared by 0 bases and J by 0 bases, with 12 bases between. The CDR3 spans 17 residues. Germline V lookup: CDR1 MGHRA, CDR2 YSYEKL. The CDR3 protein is CASSQDPAGISYNEQFF. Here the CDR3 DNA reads TGCGCCAGCAGCCAAGACCCGGCGGGAATCTCCTACAATGAGCAGTTCTTC.